Ten or more counts support the clone carrying this T cell receptor beta chain. This sample is part of a study of T cells in Graves' hyperthyroidism and ophthalmopathy. Looking at the study overall: Pretreatment peripheral blood was obtained at initial diagnosis.

Amplified TCR beta CDR3 regions derived from RNA transcripts. When the TCR CDR3 underwent first-round RT-PCR, the HTBI primer set was used. In TCRdb, the multiplex PCR reads were re-called with MiXCR into one record per CDR3 protein. The data contain nearly 600,000 distinct CDR3 sequences, 13% to 15% of them singletons. Diagnoses used clinical symptoms, serum thyroxine and TRAb, thyroid ultrasound and orbital computed tomography. V was shortened by 7 bases and J by 3 bases, with 13 bases between the two germline ends. The CDR3 is made up of 14 amino acids. The chain combines TRBV12-3 or TRBV12-4 with TRBJ1-5, with D unresolved. The TCR originated in a woman aged 18-30 years with Graves' ophthalmopathy. What was sequenced was blood. This chain's CDR3 is CASKLGRNNQPQHF. Here the CDR3 DNA reads TGTGCCAGCAAACTGGGCAGGAACAATCAGCCCCAGCATTTT.